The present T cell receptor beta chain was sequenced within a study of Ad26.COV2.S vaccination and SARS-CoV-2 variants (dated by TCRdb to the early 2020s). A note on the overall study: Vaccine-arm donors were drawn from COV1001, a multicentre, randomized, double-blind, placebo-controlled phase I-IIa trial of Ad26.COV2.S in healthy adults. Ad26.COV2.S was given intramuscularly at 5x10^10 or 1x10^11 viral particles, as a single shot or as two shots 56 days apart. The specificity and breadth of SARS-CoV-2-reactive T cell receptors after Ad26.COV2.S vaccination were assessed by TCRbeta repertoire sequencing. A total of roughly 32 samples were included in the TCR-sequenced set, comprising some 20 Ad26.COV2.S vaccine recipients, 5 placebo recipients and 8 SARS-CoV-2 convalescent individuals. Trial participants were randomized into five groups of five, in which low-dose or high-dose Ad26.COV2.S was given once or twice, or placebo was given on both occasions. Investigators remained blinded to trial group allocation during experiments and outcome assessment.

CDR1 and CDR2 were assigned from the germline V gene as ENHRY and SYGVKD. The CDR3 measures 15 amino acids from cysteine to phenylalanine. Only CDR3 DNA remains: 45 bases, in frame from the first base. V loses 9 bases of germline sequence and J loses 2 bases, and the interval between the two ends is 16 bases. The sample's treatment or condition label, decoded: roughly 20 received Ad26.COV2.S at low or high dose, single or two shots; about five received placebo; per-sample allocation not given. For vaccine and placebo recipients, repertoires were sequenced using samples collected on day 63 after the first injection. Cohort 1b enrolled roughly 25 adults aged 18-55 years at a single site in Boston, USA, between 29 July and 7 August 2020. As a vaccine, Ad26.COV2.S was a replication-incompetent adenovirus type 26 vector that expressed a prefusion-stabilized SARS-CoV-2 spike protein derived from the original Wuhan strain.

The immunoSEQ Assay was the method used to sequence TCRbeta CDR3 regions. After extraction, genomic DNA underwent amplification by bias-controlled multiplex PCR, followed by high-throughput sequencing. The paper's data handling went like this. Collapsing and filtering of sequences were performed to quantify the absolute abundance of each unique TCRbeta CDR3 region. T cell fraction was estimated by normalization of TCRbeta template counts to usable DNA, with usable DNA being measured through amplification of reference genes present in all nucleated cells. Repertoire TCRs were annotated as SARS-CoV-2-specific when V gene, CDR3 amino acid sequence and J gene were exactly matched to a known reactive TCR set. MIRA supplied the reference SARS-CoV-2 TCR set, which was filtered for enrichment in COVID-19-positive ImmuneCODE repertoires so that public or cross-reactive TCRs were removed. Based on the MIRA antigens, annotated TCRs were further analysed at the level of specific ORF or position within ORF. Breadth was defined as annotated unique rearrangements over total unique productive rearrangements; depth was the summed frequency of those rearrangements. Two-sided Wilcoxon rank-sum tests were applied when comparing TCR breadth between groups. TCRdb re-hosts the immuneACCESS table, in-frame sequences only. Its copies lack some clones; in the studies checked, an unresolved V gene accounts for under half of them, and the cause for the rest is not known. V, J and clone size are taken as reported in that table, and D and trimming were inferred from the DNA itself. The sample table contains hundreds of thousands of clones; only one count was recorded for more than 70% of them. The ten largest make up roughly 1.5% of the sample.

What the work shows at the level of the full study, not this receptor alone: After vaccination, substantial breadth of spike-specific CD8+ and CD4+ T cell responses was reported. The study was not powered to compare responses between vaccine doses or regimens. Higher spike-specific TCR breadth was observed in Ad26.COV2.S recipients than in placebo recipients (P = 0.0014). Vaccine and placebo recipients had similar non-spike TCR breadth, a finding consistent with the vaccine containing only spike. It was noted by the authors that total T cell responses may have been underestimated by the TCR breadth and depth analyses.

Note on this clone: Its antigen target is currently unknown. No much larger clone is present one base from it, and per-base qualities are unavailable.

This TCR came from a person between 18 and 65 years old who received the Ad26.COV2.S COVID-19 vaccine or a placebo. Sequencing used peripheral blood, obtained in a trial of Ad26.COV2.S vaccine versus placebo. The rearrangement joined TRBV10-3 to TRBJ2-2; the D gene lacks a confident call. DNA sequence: TGTGCCATTTCCGGAAGGCAGGACAACACCGGGGAGCTGTTTTTT. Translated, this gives CAISGRQDNTGELFF.